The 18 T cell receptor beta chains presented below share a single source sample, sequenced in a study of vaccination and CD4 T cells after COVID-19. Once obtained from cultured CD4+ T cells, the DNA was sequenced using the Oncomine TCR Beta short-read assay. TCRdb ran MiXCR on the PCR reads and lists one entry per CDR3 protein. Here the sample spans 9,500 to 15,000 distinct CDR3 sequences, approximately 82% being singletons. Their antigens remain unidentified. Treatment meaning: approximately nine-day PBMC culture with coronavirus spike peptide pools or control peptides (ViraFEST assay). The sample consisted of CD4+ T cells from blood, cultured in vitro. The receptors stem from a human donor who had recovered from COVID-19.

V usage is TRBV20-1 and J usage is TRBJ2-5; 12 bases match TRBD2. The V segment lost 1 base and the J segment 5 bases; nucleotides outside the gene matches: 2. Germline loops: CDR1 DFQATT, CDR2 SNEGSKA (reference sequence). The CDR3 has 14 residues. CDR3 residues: CSARGTSGRETQYF. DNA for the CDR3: TGCAGTGCTAGAGGCACTAGCGGGAGGGAGACCCAGTACTTC.

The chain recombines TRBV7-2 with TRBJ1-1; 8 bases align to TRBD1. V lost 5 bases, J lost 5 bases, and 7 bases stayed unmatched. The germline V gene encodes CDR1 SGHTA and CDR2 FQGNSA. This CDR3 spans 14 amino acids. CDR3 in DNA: TGTGCCAGCAGCCAACGGACAGGGAGGACTGAAGCTTTCTTT. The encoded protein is CASSQRTGRTEAFF.

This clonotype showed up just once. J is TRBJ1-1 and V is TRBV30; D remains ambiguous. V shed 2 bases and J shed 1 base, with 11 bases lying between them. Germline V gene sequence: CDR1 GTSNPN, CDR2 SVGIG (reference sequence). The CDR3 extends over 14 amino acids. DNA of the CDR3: TGTGCCTGGAGTCGAGGGCTTGGGAACACTGAAGCTTTCTTT. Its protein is CAWSRGLGNTEAFF.

CDR3 region: CASSHRGLNTDTQYF. DNA for the CDR3: TGTGCCAGCAGCCACAGGGGGCTTAACACAGATACGCAGTATTTT. This chain joins TRBV6-2 or TRBV6-3 and TRBJ2-3, with 9 bases fitting TRBD1. The junction had 6 bases not matched to a gene; V was cut back by 6 bases and J by 2 bases. The V gene's germline CDR1 is MNHEY and CDR2 SVGEGT. This CDR3 contains 15 residues.

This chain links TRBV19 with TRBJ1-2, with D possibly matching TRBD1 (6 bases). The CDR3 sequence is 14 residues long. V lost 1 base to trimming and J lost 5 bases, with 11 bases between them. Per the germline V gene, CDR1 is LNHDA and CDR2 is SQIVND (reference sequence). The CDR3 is CASSIGTETYGYTF. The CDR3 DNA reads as TGTGCCAGTAGTATAGGGACAGAGACGTATGGCTACACCTTC.

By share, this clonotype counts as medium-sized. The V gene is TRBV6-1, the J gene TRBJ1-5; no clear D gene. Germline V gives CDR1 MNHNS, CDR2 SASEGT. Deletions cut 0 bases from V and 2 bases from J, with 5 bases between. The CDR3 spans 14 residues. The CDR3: CASSEAGGNQPQHF. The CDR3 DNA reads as TGTGCCAGCAGTGAAGCCGGGGGCAATCAGCCCCAGCATTTT.

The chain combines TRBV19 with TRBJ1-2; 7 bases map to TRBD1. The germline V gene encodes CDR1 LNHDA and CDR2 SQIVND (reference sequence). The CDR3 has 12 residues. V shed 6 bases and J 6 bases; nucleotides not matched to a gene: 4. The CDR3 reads CASSYTGDGYTF. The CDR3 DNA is TGTGCCAGTAGCTACACAGGGGATGGCTACACCTTC.

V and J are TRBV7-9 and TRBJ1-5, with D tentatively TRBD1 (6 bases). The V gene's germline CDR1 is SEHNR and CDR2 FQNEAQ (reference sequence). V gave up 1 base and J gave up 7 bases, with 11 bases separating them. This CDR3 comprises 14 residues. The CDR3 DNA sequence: TGTGCCAGCAGCTTAGACAGGGATTACCAGCCCCAGCATTTT. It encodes CASSLDRDYQPQHF.

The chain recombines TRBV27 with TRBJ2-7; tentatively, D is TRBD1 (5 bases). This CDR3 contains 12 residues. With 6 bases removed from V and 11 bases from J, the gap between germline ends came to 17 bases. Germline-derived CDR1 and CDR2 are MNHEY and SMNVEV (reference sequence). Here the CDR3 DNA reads TGTGCCAGCAGCCCAGGCGGCAGGGTGGAGTACTTC. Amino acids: CASSPGGRVEYF.

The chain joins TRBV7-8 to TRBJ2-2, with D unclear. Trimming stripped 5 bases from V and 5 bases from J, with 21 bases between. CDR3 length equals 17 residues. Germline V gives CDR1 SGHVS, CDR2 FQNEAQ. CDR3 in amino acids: CASSGLYGHLETGELFF. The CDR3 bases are TGTGCCAGCAGCGGTCTATATGGGCACTTGGAGACCGGGGAGCTGTTTTTT.

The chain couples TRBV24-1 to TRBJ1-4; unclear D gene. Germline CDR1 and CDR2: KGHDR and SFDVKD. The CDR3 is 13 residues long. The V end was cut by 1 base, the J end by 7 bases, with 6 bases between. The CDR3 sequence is CATSDFWAEKLFF. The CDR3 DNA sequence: TGTGCCACCAGTGATTTCTGGGCTGAAAAACTGTTTTTT.

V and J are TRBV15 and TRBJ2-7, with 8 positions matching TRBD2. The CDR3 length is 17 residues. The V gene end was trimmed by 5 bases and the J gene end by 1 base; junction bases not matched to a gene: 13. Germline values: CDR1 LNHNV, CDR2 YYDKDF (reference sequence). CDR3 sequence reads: CATSLDQGGRSSYEQYF. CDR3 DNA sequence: TGTGCCACCAGCCTTGACCAGGGCGGGAGGAGTTCCTACGAGCAGTACTTC.

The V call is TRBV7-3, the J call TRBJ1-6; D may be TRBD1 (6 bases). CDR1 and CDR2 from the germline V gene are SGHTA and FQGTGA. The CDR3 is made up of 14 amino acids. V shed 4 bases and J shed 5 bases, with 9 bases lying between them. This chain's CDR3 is CASSSGTNNSPLHF. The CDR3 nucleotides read TGTGCCAGCAGCTCCGGGACAAATAATTCACCCCTCCACTTT. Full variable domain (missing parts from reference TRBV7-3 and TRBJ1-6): GAGVSQTPSNKVTEKGKYVELRCDPISGHTALYWYRQSLGQGPEFLIYFQGTGAADDSGLPNDRFFAVRPEGSVSTLKIQRTERGDSAVYLCASSSGTNNSPLHFGNGTRLTVT.

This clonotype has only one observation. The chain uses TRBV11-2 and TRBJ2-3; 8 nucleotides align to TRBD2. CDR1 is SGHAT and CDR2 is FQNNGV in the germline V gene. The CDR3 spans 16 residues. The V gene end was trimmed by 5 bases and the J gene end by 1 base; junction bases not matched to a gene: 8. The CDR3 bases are TGTGCCAGCAGCCACCTCGGGACTAGGGGCACAGATACGCAGTATTTT. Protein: CASSHLGTRGTDTQYF.

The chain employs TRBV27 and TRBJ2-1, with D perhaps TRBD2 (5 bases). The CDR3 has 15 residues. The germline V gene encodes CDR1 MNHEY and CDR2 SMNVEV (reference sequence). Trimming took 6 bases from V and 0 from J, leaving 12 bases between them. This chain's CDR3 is CASRPLGNSYNEQFF. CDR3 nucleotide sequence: TGTGCCAGCAGGCCACTCGGGAACTCCTACAATGAGCAGTTCTTC.

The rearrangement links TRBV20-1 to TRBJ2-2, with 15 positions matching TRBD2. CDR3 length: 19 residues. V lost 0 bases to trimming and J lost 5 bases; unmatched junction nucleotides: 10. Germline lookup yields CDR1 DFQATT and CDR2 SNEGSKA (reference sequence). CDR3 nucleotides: TGCAGTGCTAGAGATCCCTCCGGGACTAGCGGGAGGTATACCGGGGAGCTGTTTTTT. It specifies CSARDPSGTSGRYTGELFF.

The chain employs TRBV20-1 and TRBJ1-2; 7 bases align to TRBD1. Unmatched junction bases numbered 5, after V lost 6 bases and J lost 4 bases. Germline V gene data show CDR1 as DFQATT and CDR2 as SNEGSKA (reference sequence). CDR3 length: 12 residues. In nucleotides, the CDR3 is TGCAGTGCGACCGGGACAGCCTATGGCTACACCTTC. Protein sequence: CSATGTAYGYTF.

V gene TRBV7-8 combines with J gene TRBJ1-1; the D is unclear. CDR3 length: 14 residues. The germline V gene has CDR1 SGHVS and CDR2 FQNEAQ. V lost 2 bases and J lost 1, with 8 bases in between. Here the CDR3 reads CASSLRTENTEAFF. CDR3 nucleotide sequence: TGTGCCAGCAGCTTACGGACGGAGAACACTGAAGCTTTCTTT.